This T cell receptor beta chain was observed in a study of T cell changes during pregnancy in multiple sclerosis. Repertoires were generated with immunoSEQ multiplex PCR, while TCRdb's copy carries only in-frame clones and drops some. This sample has about 64,000 clones, with roughly 92% found just once. This sequence was found in a female donor with multiple sclerosis, enrolled in a pregnancy study. The sample here was peripheral blood, taken in the second trimester of pregnancy.

CDR3 DNA: TGTGCCAGCAGTGTTCAGGGGGGCGGTGGCGGGGAGCTGTTTTTT. Protein product: CASSVQGGGGGELFF. The chain employs TRBV2 and TRBJ2-2; D might be TRBD1 (7 bases). Germline V gene sequence: CDR1 SNHLY, CDR2 FYNNEI. This CDR3 is 15 amino acids long. The V gene lost 4 bases and the J gene lost 7 bases, with 16 bases spanning the gap.